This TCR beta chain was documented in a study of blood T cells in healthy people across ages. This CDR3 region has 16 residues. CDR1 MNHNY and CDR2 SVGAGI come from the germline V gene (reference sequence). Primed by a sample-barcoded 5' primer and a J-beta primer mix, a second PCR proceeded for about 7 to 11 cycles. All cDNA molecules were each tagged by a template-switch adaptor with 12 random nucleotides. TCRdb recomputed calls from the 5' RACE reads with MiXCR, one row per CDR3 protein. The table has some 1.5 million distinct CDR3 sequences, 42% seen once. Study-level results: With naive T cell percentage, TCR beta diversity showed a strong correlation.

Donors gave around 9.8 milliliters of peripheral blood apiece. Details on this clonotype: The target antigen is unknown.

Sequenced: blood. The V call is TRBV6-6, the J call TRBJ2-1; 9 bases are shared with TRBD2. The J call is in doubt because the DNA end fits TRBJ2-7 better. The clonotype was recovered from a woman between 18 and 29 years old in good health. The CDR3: CASTVSGRDPYNEQYF. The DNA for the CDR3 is TGTGCCAGCACCGTTAGCGGGAGAGACCCATACAATGAGCAGTACTTC.